This is a list of T cell receptor beta chains from one sample in a study of shared clonotypes between healthy human individuals. The data were produced by immunoSEQ multiplex PCR, yet TCRdb's version contains in-frame clones alone and is incomplete. The repertoire consists of around 2.5 million clones, with over 85% occurring once and the leading ten covering roughly 0.39%. The specimen was naive CD4+ T cells from PBMCs. These receptors originate from a man aged 18 to 29 in good health. Some clones in this sample may be carry-over from other donors' samples. CDR3s include the opening cysteine and the closing phenylalanine or tryptophan. Fields, in order: CDR3 protein, CDR3 DNA, D gene, V gene, clone size, J gene. D genes are given only for firm matches. Size is omitted from some rows. Given values are once, few, many or a class for expanded clones.

CASSLGAGAASYEQYF | TGTGCCAGCAGCTTAGGAGCGGGAGCGGCCTCCTACGAGCAGTACTTC | TRBD2 | TRBV7-2 | - | TRBJ2-7
CATRGAANEKLFF | TGTGCCACCCGGGGGGCGGCTAATGAAAAACTGTTTTTT | - | TRBV28 | - | TRBJ1-4
CASSYSIGNYRGEQYF | TGTGCCAGCAGTTACTCGATAGGGAACTACCGGGGCGAGCAGTACTTC | - | TRBV6-6 | once | TRBJ2-7
CASNVDLNTGELFF | TGTGCCAGCAACGTGGACTTGAACACCGGGGAGCTGTTTTTT | - | TRBV6-5 | - | TRBJ2-2
CASSVGGQGTYEQYF | TGTGCCAGCAGCGTAGGTGGACAGGGGACCTACGAGCAGTACTTC | TRBD1 | TRBV9 | - | TRBJ2-7
CSAERASEQYF | TGCAGTGCTGAGCGAGCCAGCGAGCAGTACTTC | - | TRBV20-1 | - | TRBJ2-7
CASMGQGIETQYF | TGTGCCAGCATGGGACAGGGTATAGAGACCCAGTACTTC | TRBD1 | TRBV28 | - | TRBJ2-5
CASSQGLVTSPWDEQFF | TGCGCCAGCAGCCAAGGGCTGGTGACTAGCCCGTGGGATGAGCAGTTCTTC | TRBD2 | TRBV4-3 | - | TRBJ2-1
CSVEDYGYTF | TGCAGCGTTGAAGACTATGGCTACACCTTC | - | TRBV29-1 | - | TRBJ1-2
CASSPPGEGGNIQYF | TGTGCCAGCAGTCCGCCCGGGGAGGGGGGGAACATTCAGTACTTC | - | TRBV28 | - | TRBJ2-4
CASSQAVGKTVSNQPQHF | TGCGCCAGCAGCCAAGCCGTAGGGAAGACGGTATCCAATCAGCCCCAGCATTTT | - | TRBV4-1 | - | TRBJ1-5
CASSLTGGWTDTQYF | TGCGCCAGCAGCTTAACAGGGGGTTGGACAGATACGCAGTATTTT | TRBD1 | TRBV5-1 | - | TRBJ2-3
CASSFGGIYVETQYF | TGTGCCAGCAGCTTTGGCGGGATATACGTAGAGACCCAGTACTTC | - | TRBV7-2 | - | TRBJ2-5
CASSLLNRGEKLFF | TGCGCCAGCAGCTTGCTAAACCGGGGCGAAAAACTGTTTTTT | - | TRBV5-1 | - | TRBJ1-4
CSAQHPGRNEKLFF | TGCAGCGCCCAACATCCAGGGAGAAATGAAAAACTGTTTTTT | - | TRBV29-1 | - | TRBJ1-4
CASSPDRVGREQFF | TGTGCCAGCAGCCCGGACAGGGTTGGCCGGGAGCAGTTCTTC | TRBD1 | TRBV7-3 | - | TRBJ2-1
CAWSGGDSYEQYF | TGTGCCTGGAGTGGGGGGGACTCCTACGAGCAGTACTTC | - | TRBV30 | once | TRBJ2-7
CASSLRGYSNQPQHF | TGTGCCAGCAGCTTGCGAGGTTATAGCAATCAGCCCCAGCATTTT | - | TRBV5-6 | - | TRBJ1-5
CASSPPWGNQPQHF | TGTGCCAGTAGTCCGCCATGGGGGAATCAGCCCCAGCATTTT | - | TRBV19 | - | TRBJ1-5
CASSLMTNTGELFF | TGTGCCAGCAGCTTAATGACAAACACCGGGGAGCTGTTTTTT | - | TRBV7-3 | few | TRBJ2-2
CASSLDYGMNTEAFF | TGCGCCAGCAGCTTGGATTACGGGATGAACACTGAAGCTTTCTTT | - | TRBV5-1 | once | TRBJ1-1
CASRSTGSGANVLTF | TGTGCCAGCAGATCCACAGGGTCTGGGGCCAACGTCCTGACTTTC | - | TRBV5-6 | - | TRBJ2-6
CASSSRLADSYNEQFF | TGTGCCAGCAGTTCCCGTCTAGCGGACTCCTACAATGAGCAGTTCTTC | TRBD2 | TRBV6-5 | - | TRBJ2-1
CASSSMHPSDIQYF | TGTGCCAGCAGCTCTATGCACCCCAGTGATATTCAGTACTTC | - | TRBV7-9 | - | TRBJ2-4
CASSSGWKSGYTF | TGTGCCAGCAGTTCAGGGTGGAAGAGTGGCTACACCTTC | - | TRBV6-5 | - | TRBJ1-2
CASAATGTPYRLFF | TGTGCCAGTGCCGCAACCGGGACGCCTTATCGTCTGTTTTTT | - | TRBV19 | - | TRBJ1-4
CASRSRDRGSTEAFF | TGTGCCAGCAGGTCCCGGGACAGGGGTAGCACTGAAGCTTTCTTT | TRBD1 | TRBV2 | - | TRBJ1-1
CASSDLGQGANQPQHF | TGTGCCAGCAGTGATTTGGGACAGGGGGCTAATCAGCCCCAGCATTTT | TRBD1 | TRBV2 | once | TRBJ1-5
CASSSQGVFNQPQHF | TGCGCCAGCAGCTCCCAGGGGGTATTCAATCAGCCCCAGCATTTT | TRBD1 | TRBV4-1 | - | TRBJ1-5
CASGYHYGYTF | TGTGCCAGCGGATACCACTATGGCTACACCTTC | - | TRBV28 | - | TRBJ1-2
CASGQLRMNTEAFF | TGTGCCAGCGGACAACTCCGCATGAACACTGAAGCTTTCTTT | - | TRBV28 | - | TRBJ1-1
CASSPRFEGLYNEQFF | TGTGCCAGCAGTCCCCGGTTTGAGGGCCTTTACAATGAGCAGTTCTTC | - | TRBV27 | - | TRBJ2-1
CASSLGVDTQYF | TGTGCCAGCAGTTTAGGGGTGGATACGCAGTATTTT | - | TRBV25-1 | - | TRBJ2-3
CASSLRGGYEQYF | TGTGCCAGCAGTTTGAGGGGGGGATACGAGCAGTACTTC | - | TRBV27 | - | TRBJ2-7
CASSQAHGTGYEQYF | TGCGCCAGCAGCCAAGCGCATGGTACTGGGTACGAGCAGTACTTC | - | TRBV4-3 | - | TRBJ2-7
CASSDGRSSYNEQFF | TGTGCCAGCAGTGACGGCCGGAGCTCCTACAATGAGCAGTTCTTC | - | TRBV6-4 | once | TRBJ2-1
CASSRQVPQETQYF | TGTGCCAGCAGTAGACAGGTTCCCCAAGAGACCCAGTACTTC | - | TRBV28 | once | TRBJ2-5
CASSTGGGANVLTF | TGTGCCAGTAGTACAGGGGGTGGGGCCAACGTCCTGACTTTC | TRBD1 | TRBV19 | - | TRBJ2-6
CASSAFLVPNEQFF | TGTGCCAGCAGTGCTTTCCTAGTCCCCAATGAGCAGTTCTTC | - | TRBV6-1 | once | TRBJ2-1
CASSQYPRGKNTGELFF | TGCGCCAGCAGCCAATACCCCAGGGGCAAGAACACCGGGGAGCTGTTTTTT | - | TRBV4-1 | - | TRBJ2-2